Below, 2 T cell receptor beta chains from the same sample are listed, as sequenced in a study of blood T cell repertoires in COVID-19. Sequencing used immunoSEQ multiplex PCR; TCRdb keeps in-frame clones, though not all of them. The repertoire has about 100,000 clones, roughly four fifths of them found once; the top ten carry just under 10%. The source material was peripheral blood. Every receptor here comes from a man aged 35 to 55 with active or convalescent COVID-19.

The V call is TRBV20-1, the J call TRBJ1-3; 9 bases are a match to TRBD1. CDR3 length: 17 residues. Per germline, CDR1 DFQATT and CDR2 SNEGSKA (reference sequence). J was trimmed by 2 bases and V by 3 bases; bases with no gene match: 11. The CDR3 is CSASLHGTGTPGNTIYF. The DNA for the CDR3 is TGCAGTGCTAGTCTGCACGGGACAGGGACCCCTGGAAACACCATATATTTT.

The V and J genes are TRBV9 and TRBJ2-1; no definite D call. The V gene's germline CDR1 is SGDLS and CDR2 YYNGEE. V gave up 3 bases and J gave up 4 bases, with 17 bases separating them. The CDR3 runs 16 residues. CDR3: CASSGELRPPYNEQFF. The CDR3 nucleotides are TGTGCCAGCAGCGGTGAACTCCGCCCCCCTTACAATGAGCAGTTCTTC.